The 19 T cell receptor beta chains below come from one sample, sequenced in a study of blood T cell repertoires in COVID-19. Profiling relied on immunoSEQ multiplex PCR, and the TCRdb table lists in-frame clones only, not all of them. The sample holds around 400,000 clones, under 85% seen once. Sequencing was done on a sample of PBMCs or T cells enriched from blood (not recorded which). These receptors all come from a woman aged 45-60 years who had recovered from COVID-19.

J is TRBJ2-3 and V is TRBV2; 8 bases are a match to TRBD2. CDR3 length: 14 amino acids. The germline V gene has CDR1 SNHLY and CDR2 FYNNEI. V gave up 8 bases and J gave up 0 bases; unmatched junction bases: 4. CDR3 amino acids: CASAGGRSTDTQYF. The DNA for the CDR3 is TGTGCCAGCGCGGGGGGACGTAGCACAGATACGCAGTATTTT.

This clone was seen a single time. The chain joins TRBV6-2 or TRBV6-3 to TRBJ2-3, with D possibly matching TRBD2 (6 bases). Trimming removed 3 bases from V and 8 bases from J, with 12 bases in between. This CDR3 contains 13 residues. The germline V gene encodes CDR1 MNHEY and CDR2 SVGEGT. The CDR3 nucleotides read TGTGCCAGCAGTTATACGGGGACTGGTACGCAGTATTTT. Translating it yields CASSYTGTGTQYF.

Here the CDR3 DNA reads TGTGCCAGCGGCTCTCCCCTCGGGGCCAACGTCCTGACTTTC. Translating it yields CASGSPLGANVLTF. The chain uses TRBV7-2 and TRBJ2-6; D remains ambiguous. V lost 8 bases and J lost 4, with 12 bases in between. This CDR3 is 14 amino acids long. CDR1 SGHTA and CDR2 FQGNSA come from the germline V gene.

This clone is a singleton in its sample. The chain is built from TRBV18 and TRBJ1-4, with D possibly TRBD1 on 5 matching bases. Trimming removed 8 bases from V and 4 bases from J, with 11 bases in between. CDR1 is KGHSH, CDR2 LQKENI, per germline. The length of the CDR3 is 13 residues. The CDR3 protein is CASGRGINEKLFF. As DNA, the CDR3 is TGTGCCAGCGGGAGGGGAATTAATGAAAAACTGTTTTTT.

The chain recombines TRBV4-3 with TRBJ1-2, with 7 bases lining up with TRBD1. Germline lookup yields CDR1 LGHNA and CDR2 YSLEER. V was pared by 4 bases and J by 5 bases, with 13 bases of the junction left unmatched. This CDR3 has 16 amino acids. CDR3 in amino acids: CASSPASTGVSYGYTF. In DNA form, the CDR3 reads TGCGCCAGCAGCCCAGCCTCCACAGGGGTATCATATGGCTACACCTTC.

The chain joins TRBV9 to TRBJ1-2; 12 bases line up with TRBD1. The length of the CDR3 is 16 residues. J was trimmed by 8 bases and V by 0 bases; bases with no gene match: 8. The germline gives CDR1 SGDLS, CDR2 YYNGEE. DNA of the CDR3: TGTGCCAGCAGCGTAGAGGTGGGACAGGGGGCTGGCGGCTACACCTTC. This encodes CASSVEVGQGAGGYTF. The full variable domain, rest sourced from reference TRBV9 and TRBJ1-2, is DSGVTQTPKHLITATGQRVTLRCSPRSGDLSVYWYQQSLDQGLQFLIQYYNGEERAKGNILERFSAQQFPDLHSELNLSSLELGDSALYFCASSVEVGQGAGGYTFGSGTRLTVV.

The DNA for the CDR3 is TGTGCCAGCAGCTTCAGGCTAGCGGGGGGGTCCTACAATGAGCAGTTCTTC. Amino acid sequence: CASSFRLAGGSYNEQFF. This chain joins TRBV11-2 and TRBJ2-1, with TRBD2 identical over 12 bases. With V trimmed by 3 bases and J by 1 base, 4 bases remained unmatched. Germline CDR1 reads SGHAT; CDR2 reads FQNNGV. The CDR3 is made up of 17 amino acids.

Concerning this clone: This sample includes further DNA sequences coding for the same CDR3. The rearrangement joins TRBV5-1 to TRBJ1-2; 8 positions match TRBD1. CDR1 and CDR2 from the germline V gene are SGHRS and YFSETQ. The V and J ends lost 4 bases and 4 bases, in that order; junction bases with no gene match: 3. This CDR3 has 13 amino acids. CDR3 sequence: CASSLGTGYGYTF. As DNA, the CDR3 is TGCGCCAGCAGCCTGGGGACAGGCTATGGCTACACCTTC.

The chain joins TRBV9 to TRBJ1-2; TRBD1 agrees at 7 bases. With V trimmed by 4 bases and J by 2 bases, 8 bases remained unmatched. This CDR3 has 15 amino acids. Germline V gene sequence: CDR1 SGDLS, CDR2 YYNGEE. The CDR3 protein is CASSQGVGPNYGYTF. Written as DNA, the CDR3 is TGTGCCAGCAGCCAGGGGGTAGGGCCGAACTATGGCTACACCTTC.

The chain uses TRBV7-9 and TRBJ1-3, with TRBD1 matching 7 bases. The length of the CDR3 is 15 residues. Trimming removed 5 bases from V and 7 bases from J; junction bases left unmatched: 11. The V gene's germline CDR1 is SEHNR and CDR2 FQNEAQ (reference sequence). The CDR3 sequence is CASSEGQPVANTIYF. In DNA form, the CDR3 reads TGTGCCAGCAGCGAGGGACAGCCAGTGGCCAACACCATATATTTT.

The gene calls are TRBV5-6 and TRBJ2-7; perhaps TRBD2 as D (5 bases). This CDR3 region has 12 residues. Trimming stripped 5 bases from V and 6 bases from J, with 12 bases between. Germline loops: CDR1 SGHDT, CDR2 YYEEEE. CDR3 residues: CASRSGLFEQYF. The CDR3 DNA is TGTGCCAGCAGGTCAGGACTTTTCGAGCAGTACTTC.

This clone has a handful of counts. In nucleotides, the CDR3 is TGTGCCTGGAGTACCAACGGGGGTGGGAATCAGCCCCAGCATTTT. Amino acid sequence: CAWSTNGGGNQPQHF. V and J are TRBV30 and TRBJ1-5, with D maybe TRBD1 (5 bases). CDR3 length: 15 amino acids. The V gene's germline CDR1 is GTSNPN and CDR2 SVGIG (reference sequence). The germline V and J ends were trimmed by 2 bases and 4 bases, with 15 bases remaining between them.

This clone was counted a single time. Other DNA sequences within the sample encode an identical CDR3. The V and J genes are TRBV28 and TRBJ1-2, with a tentative D call TRBD1 (6 bases). Trimming pared 4 bases from V and 4 bases from J, leaving 7 bases between. Germline assignment: CDR1 MDHEN and CDR2 SYDVKM. The CDR3 sequence is 12 residues long. In DNA form, the CDR3 reads TGTGCCAGCAGTTCAGGGGCCTATGGCTACACCTTC. Its protein is CASSSGAYGYTF.

The chain is built from TRBV9 and TRBJ2-1; D is possibly TRBD1 (5 bases). The V and J ends lost 4 bases and 8 bases respectively, with 16 bases between them. Germline CDR1 is SGDLS and CDR2 is YYNGEE. CDR3 length: 14 residues. The CDR3 DNA reads as TGTGCCAGCAGCCTATGGGGCCCGGGCGATGAGCAGTTCTTC. Its protein is CASSLWGPGDEQFF.

This chain links TRBV5-6 with TRBJ2-3; 11 bases are shared with TRBD1. The CDR3 covers 14 residues. The germline V gene encodes CDR1 SGHDT and CDR2 YYEEEE. Trimming removed 6 bases from V and 5 bases from J; junction bases left unmatched: 5. CDR3 coding DNA: TGTGCCAGCACCCCGGACAGGGGGCGAGATACGCAGTATTTT. Translating it yields CASTPDRGRDTQYF.

The chain links TRBV6-5 to TRBJ1-2; D may be TRBD1 (5 bases). CDR3 length: 14 residues. Germline-derived CDR1 and CDR2 are MNHEY and SVGAGI. Between the trimmed V and J ends, which lost 5 bases and 4 bases, there was a span of 14 bases. The CDR3 region is CASSPNWGVYGYTF. For the CDR3, the DNA is TGTGCCAGCAGTCCAAACTGGGGGGTCTATGGCTACACCTTC.

The chain uses TRBV3-1 (or the pseudogene TRBV3-2) and TRBJ2-7; 7 bases are shared with TRBD1. Looked up from germline, CDR1 is LGHDT and CDR2 is YNNKEL (reference sequence). This CDR3 spans 13 amino acids. The ends lost 6 bases at V and 5 bases at J; junction bases unmatched: 7. In nucleotides, the CDR3 is TGTGCCAGCAGATGGGGACAGACCGACGAGCAGTACTTC. It encodes CASRWGQTDEQYF.

Comment on this clone: Other DNA sequences from this sample encode an identical CDR3 as well. The chain uses TRBV19 and TRBJ2-6; tentatively, D is TRBD2 (6 bases). V lost 7 bases and J 2 bases, leaving 9 bases between the germline ends. Germline values: CDR1 LNHDA, CDR2 SQIVND (reference sequence). The CDR3 loop spans 14 amino acids. CDR3 DNA sequence: TGTGCCAGTAAGGAGGGAGCTGGGGCCAACGTCCTGACTTTC. It is translated as CASKEGAGANVLTF.

V and J are TRBV7-2 and TRBJ1-1; 8 bases line up with TRBD1. The CDR3 runs 15 residues. The V and J ends lost 4 bases and 4 bases, in that order; junction bases with no gene match: 8. Germline V gene sequence: CDR1 SGHTA, CDR2 FQGNSA. CDR3 region: CASSWAGGAGTEAFF. The CDR3 DNA sequence: TGTGCCAGCAGCTGGGCAGGGGGCGCTGGCACTGAAGCTTTCTTT.